This TCR beta chain is drawn from a study of blood T cell repertoires in COVID-19. Assay: immunoSEQ multiplex PCR; the TCRdb copy retains only in-frame clones and omits some. The sample yields roughly 150,000 clones, 70% to 85% seen once. The TCR was taken from a man aged 55 to 69 who had recovered from COVID-19. Sequencing was performed on peripheral blood.

The CDR3 DNA reads as TGTGCCAGCAGCGTGGTCCGAGGAGGTTCACCCCTCCACTTT. Its protein is CASSVVRGGSPLHF. The genes are TRBV6-5 and TRBJ1-6; D gene unclear. The V gene lost 6 bases and the J gene lost 9 bases, with 15 bases spanning the gap. This CDR3 comprises 14 residues. Germline V CDR1 and CDR2: MNHEY, SVGAGI.